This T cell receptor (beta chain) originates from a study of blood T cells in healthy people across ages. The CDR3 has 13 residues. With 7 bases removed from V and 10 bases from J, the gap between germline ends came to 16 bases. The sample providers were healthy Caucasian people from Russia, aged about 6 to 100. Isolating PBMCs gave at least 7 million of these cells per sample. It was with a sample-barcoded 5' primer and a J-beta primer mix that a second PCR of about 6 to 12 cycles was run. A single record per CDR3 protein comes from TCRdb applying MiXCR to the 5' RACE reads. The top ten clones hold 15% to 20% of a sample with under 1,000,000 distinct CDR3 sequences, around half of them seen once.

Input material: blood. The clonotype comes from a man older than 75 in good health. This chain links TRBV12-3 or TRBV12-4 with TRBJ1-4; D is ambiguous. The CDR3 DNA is TGTGCCAGCACCCAATCGGTCCTTGGAAAACTGTTTTTT. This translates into CASTQSVLGKLFF.